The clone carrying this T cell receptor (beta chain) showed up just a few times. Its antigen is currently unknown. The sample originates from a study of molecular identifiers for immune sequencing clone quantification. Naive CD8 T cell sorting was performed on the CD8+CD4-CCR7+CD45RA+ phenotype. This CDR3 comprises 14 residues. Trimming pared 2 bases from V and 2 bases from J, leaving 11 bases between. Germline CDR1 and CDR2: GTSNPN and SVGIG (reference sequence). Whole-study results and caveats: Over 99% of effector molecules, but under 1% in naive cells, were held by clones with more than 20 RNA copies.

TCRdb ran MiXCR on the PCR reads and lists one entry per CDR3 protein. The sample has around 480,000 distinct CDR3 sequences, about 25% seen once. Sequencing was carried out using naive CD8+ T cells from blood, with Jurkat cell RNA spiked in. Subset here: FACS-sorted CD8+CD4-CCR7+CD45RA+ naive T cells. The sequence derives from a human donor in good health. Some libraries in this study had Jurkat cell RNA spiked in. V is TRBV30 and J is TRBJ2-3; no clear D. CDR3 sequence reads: CAWSPTLYTDTQYF. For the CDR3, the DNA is TGTGCCTGGAGTCCAACTTTATACACAGATACGCAGTATTTT.